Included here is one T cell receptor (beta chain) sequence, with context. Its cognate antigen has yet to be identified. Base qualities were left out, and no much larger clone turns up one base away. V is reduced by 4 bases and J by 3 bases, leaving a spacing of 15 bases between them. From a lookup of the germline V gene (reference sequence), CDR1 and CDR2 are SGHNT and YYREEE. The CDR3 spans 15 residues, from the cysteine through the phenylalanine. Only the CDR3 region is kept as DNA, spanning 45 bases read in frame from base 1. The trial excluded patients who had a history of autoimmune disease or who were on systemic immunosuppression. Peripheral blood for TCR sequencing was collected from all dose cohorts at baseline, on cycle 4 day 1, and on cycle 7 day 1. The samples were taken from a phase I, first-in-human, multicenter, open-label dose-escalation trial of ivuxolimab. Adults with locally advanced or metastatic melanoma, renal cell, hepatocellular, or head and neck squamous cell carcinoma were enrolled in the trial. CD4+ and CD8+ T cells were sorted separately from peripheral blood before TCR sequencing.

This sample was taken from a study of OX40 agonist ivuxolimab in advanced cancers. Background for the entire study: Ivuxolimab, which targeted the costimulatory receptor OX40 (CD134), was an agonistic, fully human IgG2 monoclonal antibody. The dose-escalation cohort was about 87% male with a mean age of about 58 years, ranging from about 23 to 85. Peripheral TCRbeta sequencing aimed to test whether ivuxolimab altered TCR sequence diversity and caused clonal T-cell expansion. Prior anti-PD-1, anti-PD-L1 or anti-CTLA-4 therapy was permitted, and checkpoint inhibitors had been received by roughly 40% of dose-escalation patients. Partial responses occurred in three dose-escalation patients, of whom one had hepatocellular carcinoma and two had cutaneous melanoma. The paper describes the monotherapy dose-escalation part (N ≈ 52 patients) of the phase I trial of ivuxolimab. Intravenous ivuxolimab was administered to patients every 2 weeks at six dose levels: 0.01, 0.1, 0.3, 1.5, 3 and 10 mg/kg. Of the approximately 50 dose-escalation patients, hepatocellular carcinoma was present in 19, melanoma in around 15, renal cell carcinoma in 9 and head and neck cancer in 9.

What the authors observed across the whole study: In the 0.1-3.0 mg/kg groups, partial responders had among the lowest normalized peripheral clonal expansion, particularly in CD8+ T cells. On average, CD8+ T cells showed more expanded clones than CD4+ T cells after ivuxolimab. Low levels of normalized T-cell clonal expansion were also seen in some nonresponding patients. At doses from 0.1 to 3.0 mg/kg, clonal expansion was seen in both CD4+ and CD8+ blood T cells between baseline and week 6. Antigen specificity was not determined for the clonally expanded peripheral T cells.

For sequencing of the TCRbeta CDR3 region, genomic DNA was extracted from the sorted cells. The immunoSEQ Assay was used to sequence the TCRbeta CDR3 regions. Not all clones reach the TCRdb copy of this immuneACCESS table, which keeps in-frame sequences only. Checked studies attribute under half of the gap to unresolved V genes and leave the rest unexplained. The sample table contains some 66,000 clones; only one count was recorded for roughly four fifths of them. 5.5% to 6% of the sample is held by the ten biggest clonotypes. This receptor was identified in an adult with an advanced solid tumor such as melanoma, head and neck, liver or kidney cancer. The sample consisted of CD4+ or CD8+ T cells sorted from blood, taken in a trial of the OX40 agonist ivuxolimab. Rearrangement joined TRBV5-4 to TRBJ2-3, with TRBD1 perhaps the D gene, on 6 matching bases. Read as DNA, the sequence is TGTGCCAGCAGCACGACTATTAGGGGGACAGATACGCAGTATTTT. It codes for CASSTTIRGTDTQYF.